This section outlines one T cell receptor beta chain sequence together with its context. Trimming left V 4 bases short and J 3 bases short, with 15 bases between. Germline lookup yields CDR1 SGHVS and CDR2 FNYEAQ. This CDR3 is built from 15 residues. This sample was taken from a study of blood T cell repertoires in COVID-19. Produced via immunoSEQ multiplex PCR; TCRdb's table is partial and in-frame only. The data show fewer than 400,000 clones, 85% to 95% seen once. This TCR was recovered from a woman aged 25-40 years who had been exposed to COVID-19. Sequenced material: PBMCs or T cells enriched from blood (not recorded which). The chain employs TRBV7-6 and TRBJ1-1; D uncertain. The CDR3 loop reads CASSSLLPRDTEAFF. In DNA, the CDR3 is TGTGCCAGCAGCTCACTCCTCCCACGGGACACTGAAGCTTTCTTT. Looking up the rest from reference TRBV7-6 and TRBJ1-1 gives the full variable domain: GAGVSQSPRYKVTKRGQDVALRCDPISGHVSLYWYRQALGQGPEFLTYFNYEAQQDKSGLPNDRFSAERPEGSISTLTIQRTEQRDSAMYRCASSSLLPRDTEAFFGQGTRLTVV.